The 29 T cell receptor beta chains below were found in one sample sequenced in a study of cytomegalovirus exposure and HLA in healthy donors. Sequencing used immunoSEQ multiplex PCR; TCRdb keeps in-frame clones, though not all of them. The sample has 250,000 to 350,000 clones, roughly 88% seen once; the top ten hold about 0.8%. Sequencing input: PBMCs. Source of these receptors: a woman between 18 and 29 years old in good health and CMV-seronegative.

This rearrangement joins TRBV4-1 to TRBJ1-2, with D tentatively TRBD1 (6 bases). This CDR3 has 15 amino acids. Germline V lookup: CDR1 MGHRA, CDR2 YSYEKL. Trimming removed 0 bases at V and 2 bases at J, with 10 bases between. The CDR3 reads CASSQDPTGNYGYTF. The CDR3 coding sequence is TGCGCCAGCAGCCAAGACCCAACAGGGAACTATGGCTACACCTTC.

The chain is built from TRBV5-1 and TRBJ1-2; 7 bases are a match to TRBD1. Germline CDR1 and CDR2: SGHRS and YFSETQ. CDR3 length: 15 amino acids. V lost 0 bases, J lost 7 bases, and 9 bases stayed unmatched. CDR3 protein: CASSLVGVGQTGYTF. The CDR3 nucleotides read TGCGCCAGCAGCTTGGTCGGTGTGGGACAGACTGGCTACACCTTC.

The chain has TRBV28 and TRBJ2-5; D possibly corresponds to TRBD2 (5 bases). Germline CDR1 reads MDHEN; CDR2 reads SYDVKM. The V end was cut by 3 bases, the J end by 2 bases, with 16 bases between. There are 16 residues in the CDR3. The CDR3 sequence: CASSLARAGEQETQYF. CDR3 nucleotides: TGTGCCAGCAGTTTGGCGCGGGCTGGCGAACAAGAGACCCAGTACTTC.

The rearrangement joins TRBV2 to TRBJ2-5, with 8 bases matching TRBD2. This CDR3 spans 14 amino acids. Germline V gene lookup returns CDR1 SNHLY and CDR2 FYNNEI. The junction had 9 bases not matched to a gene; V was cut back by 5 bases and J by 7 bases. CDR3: CASSPQTSEATQYF. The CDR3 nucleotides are TGTGCCAGCAGTCCGCAGACTAGCGAAGCGACCCAGTACTTC.

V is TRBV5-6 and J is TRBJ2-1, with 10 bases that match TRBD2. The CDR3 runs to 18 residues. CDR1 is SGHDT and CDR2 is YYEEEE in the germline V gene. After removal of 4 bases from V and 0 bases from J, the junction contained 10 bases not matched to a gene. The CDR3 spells CASSPQTSGPSSYNEQFF. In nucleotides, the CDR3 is TGTGCCAGCAGCCCCCAGACTAGCGGGCCTAGCTCCTACAATGAGCAGTTCTTC.

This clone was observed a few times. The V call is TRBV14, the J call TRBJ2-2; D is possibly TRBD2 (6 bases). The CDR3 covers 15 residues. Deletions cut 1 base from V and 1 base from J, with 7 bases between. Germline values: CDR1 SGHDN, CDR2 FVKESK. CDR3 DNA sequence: TGTGCCAGCAGCCAAGTCGGGGGGAACACCGGGGAGCTGTTTTTT. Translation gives CASSQVGGNTGELFF.

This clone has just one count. The CDR3 region is CASSHPGVQETQYF. CDR3 bases: TGTGCCAGCAGCCACCCCGGGGTACAAGAGACCCAGTACTTC. This chain connects TRBV6-6 to TRBJ2-5, with D perhaps matching TRBD2 (5 bases). CDR1 and CDR2 from the germline V gene are MNHNY and SVGAGI (reference sequence). This CDR3 spans 14 amino acids. Trimming removed 6 bases at V and 2 bases at J, with 13 bases between.

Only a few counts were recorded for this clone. For the CDR3, the DNA is TGTGCCAGCAGCTTCTCTCCAGGACAGGGATATCTTCCCAATCAGCCCCAGCATTTT. Translation: CASSFSPGQGYLPNQPQHF. The gene calls are TRBV5-4 and TRBJ1-5; TRBD1 matches 8 bases. V shed 2 bases and J 3 bases; nucleotides not matched to a gene: 16. Germline CDR1 SGHNT, CDR2 YYREEE (reference sequence). CDR3 length: 19 amino acids.

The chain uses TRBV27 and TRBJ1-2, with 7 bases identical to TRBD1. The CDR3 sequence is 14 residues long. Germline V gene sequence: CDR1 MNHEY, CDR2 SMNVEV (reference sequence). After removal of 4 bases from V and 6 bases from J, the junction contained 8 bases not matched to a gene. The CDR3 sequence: CASSSQGVVNGYTF. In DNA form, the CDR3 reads TGTGCCAGCAGTTCCCAGGGGGTGGTAAATGGCTACACCTTC.

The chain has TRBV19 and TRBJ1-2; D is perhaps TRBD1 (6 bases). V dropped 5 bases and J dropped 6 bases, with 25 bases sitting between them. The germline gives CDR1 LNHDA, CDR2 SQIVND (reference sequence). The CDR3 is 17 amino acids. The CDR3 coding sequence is TGTGCCAGTAGTCTGGAGGGGGGGATGGGGTTTCCGGATGGCTACACCTTC. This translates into CASSLEGGMGFPDGYTF.

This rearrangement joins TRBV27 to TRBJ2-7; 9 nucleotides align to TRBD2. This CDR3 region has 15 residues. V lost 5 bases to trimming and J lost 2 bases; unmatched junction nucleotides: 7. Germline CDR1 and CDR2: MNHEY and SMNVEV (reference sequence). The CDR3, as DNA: TGTGCCAGCAGTCTTATCGGGACTAGCACCTACGAGCAGTACTTC. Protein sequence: CASSLIGTSTYEQYF.

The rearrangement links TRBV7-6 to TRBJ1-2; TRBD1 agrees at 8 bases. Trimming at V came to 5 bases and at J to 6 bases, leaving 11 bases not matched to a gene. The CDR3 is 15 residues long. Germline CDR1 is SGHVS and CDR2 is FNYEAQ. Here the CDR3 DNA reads TGTGCCAGCAGCCCTGGGACAGGCCGGGGTAATGGCTACACCTTC. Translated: CASSPGTGRGNGYTF.

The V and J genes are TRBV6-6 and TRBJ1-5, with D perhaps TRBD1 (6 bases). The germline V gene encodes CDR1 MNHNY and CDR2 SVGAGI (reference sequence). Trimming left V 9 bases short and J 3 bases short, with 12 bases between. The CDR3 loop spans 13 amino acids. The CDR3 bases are TGTGCCAGTCGGACAGCGATCAATCAGCCCCAGCATTTT. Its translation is CASRTAINQPQHF.

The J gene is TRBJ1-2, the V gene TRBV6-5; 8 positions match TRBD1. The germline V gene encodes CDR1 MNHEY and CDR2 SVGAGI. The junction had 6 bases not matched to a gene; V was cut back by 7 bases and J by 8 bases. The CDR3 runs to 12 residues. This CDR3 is CASKTGGWGYTF. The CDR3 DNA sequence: TGTGCCAGCAAAACAGGGGGTTGGGGCTACACCTTC.

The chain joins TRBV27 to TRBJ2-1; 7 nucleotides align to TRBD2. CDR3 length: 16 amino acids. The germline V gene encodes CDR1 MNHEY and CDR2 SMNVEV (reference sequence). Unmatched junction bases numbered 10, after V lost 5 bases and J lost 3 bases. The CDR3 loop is CASSPSPAGIYNEQFF. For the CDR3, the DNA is TGTGCCAGCAGTCCCTCTCCAGCGGGAATCTACAATGAGCAGTTCTTC.

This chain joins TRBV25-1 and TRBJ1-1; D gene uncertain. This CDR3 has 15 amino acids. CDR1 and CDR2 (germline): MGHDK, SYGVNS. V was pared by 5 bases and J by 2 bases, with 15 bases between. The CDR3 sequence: CASSPHRPGNTEAFF. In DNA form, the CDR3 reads TGTGCCAGCAGTCCGCATCGCCCGGGAAACACTGAAGCTTTCTTT.

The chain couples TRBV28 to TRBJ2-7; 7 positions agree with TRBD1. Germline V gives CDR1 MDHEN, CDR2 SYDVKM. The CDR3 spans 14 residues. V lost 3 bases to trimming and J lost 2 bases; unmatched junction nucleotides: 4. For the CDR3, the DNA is TGTGCCAGCAGTTTTGACAGGGTGGCCTACGAGCAGTACTTC. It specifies CASSFDRVAYEQYF.

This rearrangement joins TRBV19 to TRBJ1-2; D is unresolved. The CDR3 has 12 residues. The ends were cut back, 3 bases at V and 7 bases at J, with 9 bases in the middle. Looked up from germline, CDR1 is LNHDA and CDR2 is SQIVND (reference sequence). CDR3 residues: CASSMSFSGYTF. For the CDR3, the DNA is TGTGCCAGTAGTATGAGTTTTAGTGGCTACACCTTC. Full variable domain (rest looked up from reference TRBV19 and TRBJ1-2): DGGITQSPKYLFRKEGQNVTLSCEQNLNHDAMYWYRQDPGQGLRLIYYSQIVNDFQKGDIAEGYSVSREKKESFPLTVTSAQKNPTAFYLCASSMSFSGYTFGSGTRLTVV.

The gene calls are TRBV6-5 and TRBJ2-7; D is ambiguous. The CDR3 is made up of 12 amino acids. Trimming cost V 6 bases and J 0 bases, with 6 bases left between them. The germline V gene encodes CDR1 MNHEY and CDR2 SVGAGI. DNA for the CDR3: TGTGCCAGCAGCCCCGTCTCCTACGAGCAGTACTTC. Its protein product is CASSPVSYEQYF.

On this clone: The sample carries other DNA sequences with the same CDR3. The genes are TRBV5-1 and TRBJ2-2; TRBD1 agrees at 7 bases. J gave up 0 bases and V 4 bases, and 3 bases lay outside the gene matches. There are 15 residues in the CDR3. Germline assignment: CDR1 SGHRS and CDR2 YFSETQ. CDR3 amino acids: CASSRDSPNTGELFF. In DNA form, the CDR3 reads TGCGCCAGCAGCAGGGACAGCCCGAACACCGGGGAGCTGTTTTTT.

The CDR3 reads CASSATGGNEKLFF. For the CDR3, the DNA is TGTGCCAGCAGTGCGACAGGGGGGAATGAAAAACTGTTTTTT. The rearrangement uses TRBV6-5 and TRBJ1-4; 9 bases map to TRBD1. J lost 5 bases, V lost 5 bases, and 3 bases had no gene match. This CDR3 is built from 14 residues. Germline loops: CDR1 MNHEY, CDR2 SVGAGI.

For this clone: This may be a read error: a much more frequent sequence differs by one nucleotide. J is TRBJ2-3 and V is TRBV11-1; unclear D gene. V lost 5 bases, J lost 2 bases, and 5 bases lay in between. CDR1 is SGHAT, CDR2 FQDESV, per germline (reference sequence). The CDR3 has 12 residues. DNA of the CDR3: TGTGCCAGCAGCCCCTTCACAGATACGCAGTATTTT. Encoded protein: CASSPFTDTQYF.

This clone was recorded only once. CDR3 nucleotide sequence: TGTGCCAGCAGCCCGGGACTAGCTTCCAATGAGCAGTTCTTC. Translation gives CASSPGLASNEQFF. J is TRBJ2-1 and V is TRBV5-6; TRBD2 matches 9 bases. This CDR3 comprises 14 residues. CDR1 is SGHDT and CDR2 is YYEEEE in the germline V gene. V was clipped by 4 bases and J by 6 bases; unmatched bases: 5.

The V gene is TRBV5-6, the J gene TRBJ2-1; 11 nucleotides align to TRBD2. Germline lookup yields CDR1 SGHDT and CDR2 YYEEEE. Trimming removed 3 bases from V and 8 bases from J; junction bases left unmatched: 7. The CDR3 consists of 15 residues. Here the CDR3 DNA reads TGTGCCAGCAGCTACCCGGGACTAGCGGACCATGAGCAGTTCTTC. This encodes CASSYPGLADHEQFF.

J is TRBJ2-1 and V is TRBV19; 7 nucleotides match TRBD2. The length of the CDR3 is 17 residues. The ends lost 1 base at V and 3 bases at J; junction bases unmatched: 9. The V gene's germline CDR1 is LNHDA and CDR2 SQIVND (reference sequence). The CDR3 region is CASSIVAWGEGYNEQFF. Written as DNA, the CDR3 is TGTGCCAGTAGTATAGTTGCTTGGGGGGAGGGCTACAATGAGCAGTTCTTC.

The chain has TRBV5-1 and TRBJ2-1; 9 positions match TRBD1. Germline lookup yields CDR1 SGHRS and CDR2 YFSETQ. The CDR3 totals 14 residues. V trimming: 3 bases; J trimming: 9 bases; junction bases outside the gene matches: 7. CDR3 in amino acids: CASSSLTGGTEQFF. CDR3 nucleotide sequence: TGCGCCAGCAGCTCACTAACAGGGGGCACTGAGCAGTTCTTC.

CDR3 residues: CASSQGVLAGLNEQFF. The CDR3 DNA reads as TGTGCCAGCAGCCAAGGAGTCCTAGCGGGCCTCAATGAGCAGTTCTTC. The chain uses TRBV14 and TRBJ2-1; 8 bases match TRBD2. The CDR3 spans 16 residues. From germline, CDR1 is SGHDN and CDR2 FVKESK. V shed 1 base and J 6 bases; nucleotides not matched to a gene: 8.

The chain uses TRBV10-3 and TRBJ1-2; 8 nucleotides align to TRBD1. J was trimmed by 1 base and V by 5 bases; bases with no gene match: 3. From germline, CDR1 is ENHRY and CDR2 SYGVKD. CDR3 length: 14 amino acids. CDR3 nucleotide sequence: TGTGCCATCAGTTCCGGGACAGGTAACTATGGCTACACCTTC. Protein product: CAISSGTGNYGYTF.

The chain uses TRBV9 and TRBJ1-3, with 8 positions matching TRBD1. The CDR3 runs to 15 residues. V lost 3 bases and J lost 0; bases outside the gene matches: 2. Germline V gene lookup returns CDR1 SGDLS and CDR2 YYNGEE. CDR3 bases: TGTGCCAGCAGCGGGGACAGGAGCTCTGGAAACACCATATATTTT. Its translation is CASSGDRSSGNTIYF.